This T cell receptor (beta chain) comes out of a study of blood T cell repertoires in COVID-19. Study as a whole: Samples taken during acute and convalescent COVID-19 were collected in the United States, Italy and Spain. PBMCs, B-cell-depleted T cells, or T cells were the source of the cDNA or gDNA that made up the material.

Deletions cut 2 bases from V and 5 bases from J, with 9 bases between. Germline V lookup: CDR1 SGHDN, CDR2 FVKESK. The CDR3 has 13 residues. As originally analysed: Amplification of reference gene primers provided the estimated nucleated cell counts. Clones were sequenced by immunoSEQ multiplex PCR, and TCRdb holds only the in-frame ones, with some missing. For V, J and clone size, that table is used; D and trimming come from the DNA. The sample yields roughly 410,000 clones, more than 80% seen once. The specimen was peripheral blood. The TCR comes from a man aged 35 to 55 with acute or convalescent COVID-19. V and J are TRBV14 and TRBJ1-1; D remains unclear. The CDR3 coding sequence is TGTGCCAGCAGCCAATACGGGAGGACTGAAGCTTTCTTT. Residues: CASSQYGRTEAFF.